This is a list of T cell receptor beta chains from one sample in a study of shared clonotypes between healthy human individuals. Data came from immunoSEQ multiplex PCR; TCRdb stores just in-frame clones and leaves some out. The sample carries 2 million to 3 million clones, 85% to 95% recorded once. Sequences were obtained from naive CD4+ T cells sorted from blood. The receptors stem from a young man in good health. Both conserved end residues are part of each CDR3. The D gene is left open where the match is weak. Only part of the rows carry a size: once, few, many, or a class if the clone is expanded.

J gene,clone size,V gene,D gene,CDR3 protein,CDR3 DNA
TRBJ1-4,-,TRBV18,-,CASSPTMVSATNEKLFF,TGTGCCAGCTCACCTACCATGGTCTCTGCAACTAATGAAAAACTGTTTTTT
TRBJ2-2,-,TRBV7-6,-,CASSLDQRQLNTGELFF,TGTGCCAGCAGCTTAGATCAGCGGCAGCTGAACACCGGGGAGCTGTTTTTT
TRBJ1-4,-,TRBV11-2,-,CASSRRGVGNEKLFF,TGTGCCAGCAGCCGTAGGGGGGTCGGGAATGAAAAACTGTTTTTT
TRBJ1-3,-,TRBV5-1,-,CASSGTGGSGNTIYF,TGCGCCAGCAGCGGGACGGGCGGCTCTGGAAACACCATATATTTT
TRBJ2-7,-,TRBV7-2,-,CASSLTGTDEQYF,TGTGCCAGCAGCTTGACCGGGACTGACGAGCAGTACTTC
TRBJ2-1,-,TRBV7-2,-,CASSLGQRSSSYNEQFF,TGTGCCAGCAGCTTAGGGCAGCGCTCGAGCTCCTACAATGAGCAGTTCTTC
TRBJ2-7,-,TRBV7-2,TRBD1,CASSLSSTGAYEQYF,TGTGCCAGCAGCTTATCTTCCACAGGGGCCTACGAGCAGTACTTC
TRBJ2-5,-,TRBV7-2,-,CASSVDRRETQYF,TGTGCCAGCAGCGTTGATAGGAGAGAGACCCAGTACTTC
TRBJ2-2,few,TRBV4-3,-,CASSRRRETNTGELFF,TGCGCCAGCAGCCGCCGCAGAGAAACGAACACCGGGGAGCTGTTTTTT
TRBJ2-2,-,TRBV2,TRBD1,CASNMDRSNTGELFF,TGTGCCAGCAACATGGACAGGTCGAACACCGGGGAGCTGTTTTTT
TRBJ2-7,-,TRBV28,TRBD1,CASSTGTGVEQYF,TGTGCCAGCAGTACCGGGACAGGGGTCGAGCAGTACTTC
TRBJ2-2,once,TRBV11-3,-,CASSLGQTNTGELFF,TGTGCCAGCAGCTTAGGACAGACGAACACCGGGGAGCTGTTTTTT
TRBJ2-1,-,TRBV2,TRBD2,CASSAERGVVDEQFF,TGTGCCAGCAGTGCGGAGCGGGGGGTTGTCGATGAGCAGTTCTTC
TRBJ2-7,once,TRBV27,-,CASSLTQGSYEQYF,TGTGCCAGCAGCCTAACCCAAGGGTCCTACGAGCAGTACTTC
TRBJ1-3,-,TRBV7-2,TRBD1,CASSERQGRSGNTIYF,TGTGCCAGCAGCGAACGACAGGGCCGGTCGGGAAACACCATATATTTT
TRBJ2-2,-,TRBV12-2,-,CASRLERPKAGELFF,TGTGCAAGTCGCTTAGAAAGGCCTAAGGCCGGGGAGCTGTTTTTT
TRBJ1-2,-,TRBV5-1,TRBD1,CASSFSDRGSGYTF,TGCGCCAGCAGCTTCTCCGACAGGGGATCTGGCTACACCTTC
TRBJ1-5,-,TRBV28,TRBD1,CASSPRTGDGQPQHF,TGTGCCAGCAGTCCCCGGACAGGGGACGGTCAGCCCCAGCATTTT
TRBJ2-7,-,TRBV9,-,CASSALETGSYEQYF,TGTGCCAGCAGCGCCCTTGAGACGGGTTCCTACGAGCAGTACTTC
TRBJ2-7,-,TRBV27,TRBD2,CATRLAGGYEQYF,TGTGCCACCCGACTAGCGGGGGGTTACGAGCAGTACTTC
TRBJ2-2,-,TRBV18,-,CASSPRLGELFF,TGTGCCAGCTCACCACGCCTCGGTGAGCTGTTTTTT
TRBJ2-1,-,TRBV5-1,TRBD2,CASSLAFTTSGKTEQFF,TGCGCCAGCAGCTTGGCCTTCACGACTAGCGGGAAGACCGAGCAGTTCTTC
TRBJ2-1,-,TRBV19,TRBD2,CASSMRLAGVNEQFF,TGTGCCAGTAGTATGAGACTAGCGGGAGTCAATGAGCAGTTCTTC
TRBJ1-1,-,TRBV11-3,-,CASSSGQLSAYLTRNTEAFF,TGTGCCAGCAGCTCAGGACAGCTAAGCGCATACCTTACCCGGAACACTGAAGCTTTCTTT
TRBJ1-5,-,TRBV2,-,CASSEWDQPQHF,TGTGCCAGCAGTGAATGGGATCAGCCCCAGCATTTT
TRBJ1-6,few,TRBV18,-,CASSPMSADNSPLHF,TGTGCCAGCTCACCAATGTCAGCTGATAATTCACCCCTCCACTTT
TRBJ2-1,-,TRBV7-2,TRBD2,CASSLTTPGLAGNEQFF,TGTGCCAGCAGCTTAACAACTCCGGGACTAGCCGGCAATGAGCAGTTCTTC
TRBJ2-7,-,TRBV6-5,-,CASTQTRSSYEQYF,TGTGCCAGCACCCAAACTAGGAGCTCCTACGAGCAGTACTTC
TRBJ2-2,-,TRBV27,TRBD1,CASSFSGTGAAGELFF,TGTGCCAGCAGTTTTTCCGGGACAGGGGCGGCCGGGGAGCTGTTTTTT
TRBJ2-3,-,TRBV15,TRBD1,CATSVGQAFPDTQYF,TGTGCCACCAGCGTGGGACAGGCCTTCCCAGATACGCAGTATTTT
TRBJ2-1,-,TRBV11-3,-,CASSLGSGGPKLNEQFF,TGTGCCAGCAGCTTAGGATCGGGCGGGCCTAAACTCAATGAGCAGTTCTTC
TRBJ2-3,-,TRBV5-1,-,CASGGNLGTDTQYF,TGCGCCAGCGGGGGGAACCTTGGCACAGATACGCAGTATTTT
TRBJ2-1,-,TRBV4-3,-,CASRDWGYNEQFF,TGCGCCAGCCGGGACTGGGGGTATAATGAGCAGTTCTTC